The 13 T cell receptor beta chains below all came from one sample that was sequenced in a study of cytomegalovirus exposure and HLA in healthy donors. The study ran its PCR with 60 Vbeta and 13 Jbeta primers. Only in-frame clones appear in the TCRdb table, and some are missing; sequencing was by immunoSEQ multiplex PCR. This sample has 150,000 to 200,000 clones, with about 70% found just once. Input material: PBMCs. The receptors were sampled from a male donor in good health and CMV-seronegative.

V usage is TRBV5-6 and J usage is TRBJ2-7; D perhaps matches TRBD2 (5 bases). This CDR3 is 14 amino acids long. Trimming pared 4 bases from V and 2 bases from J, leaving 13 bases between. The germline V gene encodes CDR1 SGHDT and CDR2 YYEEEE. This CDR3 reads CASSAGLTPYEQYF. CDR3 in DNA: TGTGCCAGCAGCGCAGGACTCACCCCCTACGAGCAGTACTTC.

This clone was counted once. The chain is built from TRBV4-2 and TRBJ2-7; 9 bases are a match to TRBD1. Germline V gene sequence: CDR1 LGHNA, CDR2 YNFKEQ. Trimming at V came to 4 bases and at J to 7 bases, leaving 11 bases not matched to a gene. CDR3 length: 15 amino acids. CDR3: CASSLSDRGIGEQYF. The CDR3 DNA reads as TGTGCCAGCAGCCTCTCCGACAGGGGGATAGGGGAGCAGTACTTC.

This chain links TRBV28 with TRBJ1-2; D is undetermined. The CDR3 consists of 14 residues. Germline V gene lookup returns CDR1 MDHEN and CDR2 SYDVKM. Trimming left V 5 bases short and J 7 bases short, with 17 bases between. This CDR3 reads CASSPTGEAVGYTF. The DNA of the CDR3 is TGTGCCAGCAGTCCAACCGGGGAGGCGGTTGGCTACACCTTC.

The CDR3 coding sequence is TGTGCCAGCAGCGGGCAGGGGGCCTATGAAAAACTGTTTTTT. Amino acids: CASSGQGAYEKLFF. The rearrangement links TRBV5-5 to TRBJ1-4, with 8 bases lining up with TRBD1. The CDR3 is 14 amino acids. The V segment lost 4 bases and the J segment 6 bases; nucleotides outside the gene matches: 5. The germline V gene encodes CDR1 SGHKS and CDR2 YYEKEE (reference sequence).

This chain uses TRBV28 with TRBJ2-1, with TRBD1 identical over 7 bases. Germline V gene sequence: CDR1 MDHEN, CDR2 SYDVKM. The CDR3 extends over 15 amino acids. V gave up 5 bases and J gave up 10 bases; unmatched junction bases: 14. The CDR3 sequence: CASSPRGLLNLEQFF. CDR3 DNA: TGTGCCAGCAGTCCGAGGGGGCTTCTCAACCTAGAGCAGTTCTTC.

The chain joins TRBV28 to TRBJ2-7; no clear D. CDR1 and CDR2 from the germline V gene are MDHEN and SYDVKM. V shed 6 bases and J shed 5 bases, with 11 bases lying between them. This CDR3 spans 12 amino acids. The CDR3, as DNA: TGTGCCAGCAGCGGGTACTCTCACGAGCAGTACTTC. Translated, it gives CASSGYSHEQYF.

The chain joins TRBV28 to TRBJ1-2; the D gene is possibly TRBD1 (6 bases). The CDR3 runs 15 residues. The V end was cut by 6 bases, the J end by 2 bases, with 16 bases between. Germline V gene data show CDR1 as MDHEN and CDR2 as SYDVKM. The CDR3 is CASSPSSTGNYGYTF. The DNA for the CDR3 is TGTGCCAGCAGCCCTTCCTCCACAGGGAACTATGGCTACACCTTC.

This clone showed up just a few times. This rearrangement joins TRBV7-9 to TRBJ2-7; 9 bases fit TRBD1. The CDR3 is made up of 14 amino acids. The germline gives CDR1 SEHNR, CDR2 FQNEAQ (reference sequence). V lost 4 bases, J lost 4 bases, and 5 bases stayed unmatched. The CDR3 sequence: CASSSDRGGYEQYF. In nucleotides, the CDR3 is TGTGCCAGCAGCTCCGACAGGGGGGGGTACGAGCAGTACTTC.

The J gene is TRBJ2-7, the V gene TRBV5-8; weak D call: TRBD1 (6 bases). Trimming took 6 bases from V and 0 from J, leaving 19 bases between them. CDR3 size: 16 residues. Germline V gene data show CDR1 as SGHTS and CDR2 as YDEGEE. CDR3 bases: TGTGCCAGCAAACAATTACAGGGCCTAAGCTCCTACGAGCAGTACTTC. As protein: CASKQLQGLSSYEQYF.

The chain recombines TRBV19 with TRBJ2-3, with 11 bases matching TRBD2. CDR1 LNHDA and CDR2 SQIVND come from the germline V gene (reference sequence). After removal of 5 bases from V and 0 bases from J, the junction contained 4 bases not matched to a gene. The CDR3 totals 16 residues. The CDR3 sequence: CASSFRTSGSTDTQYF. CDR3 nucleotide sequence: TGTGCCAGTAGTTTTCGGACTAGCGGGAGCACAGATACGCAGTATTTT.

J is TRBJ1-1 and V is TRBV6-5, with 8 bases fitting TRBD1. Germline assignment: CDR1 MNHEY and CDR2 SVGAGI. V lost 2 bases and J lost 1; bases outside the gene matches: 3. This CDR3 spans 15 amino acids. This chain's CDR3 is CASSYNGQGNTEAFF. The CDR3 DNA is TGTGCCAGCAGTTACAACGGACAGGGGAACACTGAAGCTTTCTTT.

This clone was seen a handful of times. DNA for the CDR3: TGCGCCAGCAGCCAAGATCTCGAGGCCGCCTACGAGCAGTACTTC. This translates into CASSQDLEAAYEQYF. The chain has TRBV4-3 and TRBJ2-7; D ambiguous. CDR1 is LGHNA, CDR2 YSLEER, per germline. The length of the CDR3 is 15 residues. The V end lost 0 bases, the J end lost 2 bases, and 11 bases lay between the germline ends.

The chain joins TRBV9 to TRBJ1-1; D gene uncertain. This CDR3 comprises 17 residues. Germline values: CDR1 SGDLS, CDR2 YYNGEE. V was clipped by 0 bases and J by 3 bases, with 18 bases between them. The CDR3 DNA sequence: TGTGCCAGCAGCGTAGGACCCCCGATAAGCGGCGACACTGAAGCTTTCTTT. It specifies CASSVGPPISGDTEAFF.